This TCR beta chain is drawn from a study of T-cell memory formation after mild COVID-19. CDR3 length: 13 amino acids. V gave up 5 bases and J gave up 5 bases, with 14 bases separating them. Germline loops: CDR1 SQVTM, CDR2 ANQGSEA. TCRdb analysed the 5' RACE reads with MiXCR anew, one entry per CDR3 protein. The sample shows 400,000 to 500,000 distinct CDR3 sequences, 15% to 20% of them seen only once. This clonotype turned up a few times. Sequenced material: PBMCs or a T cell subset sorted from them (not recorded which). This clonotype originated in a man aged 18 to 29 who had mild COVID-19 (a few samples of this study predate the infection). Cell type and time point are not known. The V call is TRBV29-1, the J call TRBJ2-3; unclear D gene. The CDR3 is CSVISSSEDTQYF. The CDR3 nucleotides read TGCAGCGTTATAAGTAGTTCGGAAGATACGCAGTATTTT.